The next 4 T cell receptor beta chains were all read from a single sample in a study of OX40 agonist ivuxolimab in advanced cancers. Clones were sequenced by immunoSEQ multiplex PCR, and TCRdb holds only the in-frame ones, with some missing. The repertoire consists of 72,000 or so clones, with 70% to 85% occurring once and the leading ten covering 0.44%. Sequenced here: CD4+ or CD8+ T cells sorted from blood, sampled in a trial of the OX40 agonist ivuxolimab. These receptors originate from an adult with an advanced solid tumor such as melanoma, head and neck, liver or kidney cancer.

This chain uses TRBV9 with TRBJ2-3; a weak D match, TRBD2 (6 bases). Germline loops: CDR1 SGDLS, CDR2 YYNGEE. Trimming cost V 3 bases and J 5 bases, with 10 bases left between them. The length of the CDR3 is 13 residues. The CDR3 DNA is TGTGCCAGCAGCGGCCGAGCGGGAGATACGCAGTATTTT. Translating it yields CASSGRAGDTQYF.

The chain combines TRBV10-3 with TRBJ2-1; the match to TRBD2 covers 8 bases. Looked up from germline, CDR1 is ENHRY and CDR2 is SYGVKD. The J segment lost 2 bases and the V segment lost 3 bases, leaving 6 bases of the junction unmatched. The CDR3 totals 16 residues. The CDR3 sequence is CAISDLRRGAYNEQFF. The CDR3 DNA reads as TGTGCCATCAGTGATCTACGGCGGGGGGCCTACAATGAGCAGTTCTTC.

V gene TRBV28 combines with J gene TRBJ1-5; 7 bases are shared with TRBD1. The J segment lost 6 bases and the V segment lost 5 bases, leaving 4 bases of the junction unmatched. The CDR3 is made up of 13 amino acids. The V gene's germline CDR1 is MDHEN and CDR2 SYDVKM. The CDR3 bases are TGTGCCAGCAGTGACAGGGAGGGTCAGCCCCAGCATTTT. Its translation: CASSDREGQPQHF.

This clone showed up just once. The chain uses TRBV28 and TRBJ1-3, with no clear D. Germline loops: CDR1 MDHEN, CDR2 SYDVKM. With 1 base removed from V and 0 bases from J, the gap between germline ends came to 13 bases. The CDR3 extends over 17 amino acids. This CDR3 is CASSLSFRKSSGNTIYF. The CDR3 bases are TGTGCCAGCAGTTTATCTTTCAGGAAATCCTCTGGAAACACCATATATTTT.